Shown below are 26 T cell receptor beta chains from a single sample sequenced in a study of OX40 agonist ivuxolimab in advanced cancers. The method was the immunoSEQ multiplex PCR assay. Not all clones reach the TCRdb copy of this immuneACCESS table, which keeps in-frame sequences only. Checked studies attribute under half of the gap to unresolved V genes and leave the rest unexplained. Within this sample are approximately 17,000 clones, with about three quarters of them counted one time only. The ten largest clonotypes hold 15% to 20% of the sample. Here the sequenced sample was CD4+ or CD8+ T cells sorted from blood, taken in a trial of the OX40 agonist ivuxolimab. The receptor set was obtained from an adult with an advanced solid tumor such as melanoma, head and neck, liver or kidney cancer.

This clone was seen only a few times. The chain is built from TRBV28 and TRBJ2-1; D possibly corresponds to TRBD1 (6 bases). Trimming took off 3 bases at V and 3 bases at J, with 15 bases between the two ends. CDR1 MDHEN and CDR2 SYDVKM come from the germline V gene. This CDR3 region has 16 residues. The CDR3 reads CASSFTLGDNYNEQFF. DNA for the CDR3: TGTGCCAGCAGTTTCACACTTGGGGACAACTACAATGAGCAGTTCTTC.

Relative to its sample, this clone is medium-sized. The rearrangement links TRBV6-1 to TRBJ1-2; D is undetermined. Trimming removed 0 bases at V and 8 bases at J, with 7 bases between. The CDR3 is 12 amino acids. The germline CDR1 and CDR2 sequences are MNHNS and SASEGT. The CDR3 region is CASSEAQHGYTF. For the CDR3, the DNA is TGTGCCAGCAGTGAAGCACAGCACGGCTACACCTTC.

By sample share, this clone is medium-sized. The CDR3 DNA reads TGCGCCAGCAGCCAACAGGGGACAGTGAACTACAATGAGCAGTTCTTC. Its translation is CASSQQGTVNYNEQFF. V and J are TRBV4-1 and TRBJ2-1; the match to TRBD1 covers 7 bases. The germline CDR1 and CDR2 sequences are MGHRA and YSYEKL. This CDR3 spans 16 amino acids. V lost 2 bases, J lost 3 bases, and 7 bases stayed unmatched.

The chain combines TRBV10-1 with TRBJ2-3, with TRBD2 as a possible D gene (6 bases). CDR3 length: 15 residues. Trimming shortened V by 2 bases and J by 1 base, and 10 bases separated the two germline ends. The germline gives CDR1 WNHNN, CDR2 SYGVQD (reference sequence). The CDR3, as DNA: TGCGCCAGCAGTGAGGGGGCTAGCGGCACAGATACGCAGTATTTT. It is translated as CASSEGASGTDTQYF.

This clone is judged medium-sized. This rearrangement joins TRBV7-9 to TRBJ2-7; D may correspond to TRBD1 or TRBD2 (5 bases each). Germline CDR1 and CDR2: SEHNR and FQNEAQ (reference sequence). CDR3 length: 13 amino acids. V lost 1 base, J lost 3 bases, and 7 bases lay in between. In DNA form, the CDR3 reads TGTGCCAGCAGCTTAGGGGACCACTACGAGCAGTACTTC. Residues: CASSLGDHYEQYF.

The chain joins TRBV6-5 to TRBJ1-2, with 7 nucleotides matching TRBD1. After removal of 11 bases from V and 6 bases from J, the junction contained 3 bases not matched to a gene. CDR3 length equals 10 residues. Looked up from germline, CDR1 is MNHEY and CDR2 is SVGAGI. CDR3 in amino acids: CAAGTDGYTF. As DNA, the CDR3 is TGTGCCGCTGGGACAGATGGCTACACCTTC.

The chain combines TRBV14 with TRBJ2-7; the D is unclear. Germline CDR1 reads SGHDN; CDR2 reads FVKESK. V was trimmed by 1 base and J by 7 bases, leaving 5 bases between them. The CDR3 has 11 residues. The CDR3 sequence is CASSQGEEQYF. In DNA form, the CDR3 reads TGTGCCAGCAGCCAAGGAGAAGAGCAGTACTTC.

This chain links TRBV19 with TRBJ2-7; D gene unclear. Trimming cost V 3 bases and J 7 bases, with 13 bases left between them. This CDR3 region has 13 residues. Germline assignment: CDR1 LNHDA and CDR2 SQIVND (reference sequence). The CDR3 spells CASSIALAREQYF. In DNA form, the CDR3 reads TGTGCCAGTAGTATCGCACTCGCACGGGAGCAGTACTTC.

This clone was observed a single time. The rearrangement links TRBV5-6 to TRBJ1-5, with 7 bases lining up with TRBD1. This CDR3 has 14 amino acids. Germline values: CDR1 SGHDT, CDR2 YYEEEE. J lost 4 bases, V lost 2 bases, and 3 bases had no gene match. The CDR3 loop reads CASSLSQGNQPQHF. CDR3 coding DNA: TGTGCCAGCAGCTTATCACAGGGGAATCAGCCCCAGCATTTT. The full variable domain, with the rest looked up from reference TRBV5-6 and TRBJ1-5, is DAGVTQSPTHLIKTRGQQVTLRCSPKSGHDTVSWYQQALGQGPQFIFQYYEEEERQRGNFPDRFSGHQFPNYSSELNVNALLLGDSALYLCASSLSQGNQPQHFGDGTRLSIL.

The chain is built from TRBV6-6 and TRBJ1-3; D gene uncertain. There are 15 residues in the CDR3. Germline assignment: CDR1 MNHNY and CDR2 SVGAGI (reference sequence). Trimming shortened V by 6 bases and J by 2 bases, and 14 bases separated the two germline ends. The CDR3 nucleotides are TGTGCCAGCAGCCTCGGGCCACTGGCTGGAAACACCATATATTTT. Its translation is CASSLGPLAGNTIYF.

This clone has only a few counts. J is TRBJ2-7 and V is TRBV27, with 8 bases aligning to TRBD1. Germline V gives CDR1 MNHEY, CDR2 SMNVEV (reference sequence). The V and J ends lost 6 bases and 1 base, in that order; junction bases with no gene match: 5. The CDR3 length is 14 residues. In nucleotides, the CDR3 is TGTGCCAGCAGCATCGGACAGGGTTCCTACGAGCAGTACTTC. Translating gives CASSIGQGSYEQYF.

This CDR3 reads CASSPRADPYEQYF. The CDR3 DNA reads TGTGCCAGCAGCCCCCGAGCGGACCCCTACGAGCAGTACTTC. The chain carries TRBV9 and TRBJ2-7; possible D gene TRBD2, 5 bases. The length of the CDR3 is 14 residues. V was cut by 4 bases and J by 2 bases, with 13 bases left in between. CDR1 is SGDLS and CDR2 is YYNGEE in the germline V gene.

This sequence joins TRBV7-9 and TRBJ2-1; TRBD2 is a possible D gene (5 bases). V lost 2 bases to trimming and J lost 7 bases, with 6 bases between them. Germline lookup yields CDR1 SEHNR and CDR2 FQNEAQ (reference sequence). This CDR3 has 12 amino acids. CDR3: CASSLSGNEQFF. The CDR3 region has the DNA TGTGCCAGCAGCTTATCGGGGAATGAGCAGTTCTTC.

This clone showed up just once. One end of the junction is discordant with germline, which a read error may explain. J is TRBJ1-2 and V is TRBV11-2; 7 nucleotides agree with TRBD1. This CDR3 contains 15 residues. CDR1 is SGHAT and CDR2 is FQNNGV in the germline V gene. The CDR3 coding sequence is TGCGCCAGCAGCCAAGATGAGGCAGGGGGCTATGGCTACACCTTC. Encoded protein: CASSQDEAGGYGYTF. Using reference TRBV11-2 and TRBJ1-2 for the parts outside the CDR3, the full variable domain is EAGVAQSPRYKIIEKRQSVAFWCNPISGHATLYWYQQILGQGPKLLIQFQNNGVVDDSQLPKDRFSAERLKGVDSTLKIQPAKLEDSAVYLCASSQDEAGGYGYTFGSGTRLTVV.

The chain has TRBV6-5 and TRBJ1-1; D is possibly TRBD1 (5 bases). From germline, CDR1 is MNHEY and CDR2 SVGAGI. The length of the CDR3 is 14 residues. V dropped 3 bases and J dropped 4 bases, with 12 bases sitting between them. The CDR3 loop reads CASSYARGGTEAFF. The CDR3 DNA sequence: TGTGCCAGCAGTTATGCGAGGGGTGGCACTGAAGCTTTCTTT.

This clone is a singleton in its sample. The V gene is TRBV27, the J gene TRBJ2-3, with D unresolved. From germline, CDR1 is MNHEY and CDR2 SMNVEV (reference sequence). The CDR3 is 14 amino acids. V lost 4 bases, J lost 2 bases, and 10 bases lay in between. This CDR3 reads CASSSPPNTDTQYF. The DNA for the CDR3 is TGTGCCAGCAGTTCCCCCCCCAACACAGATACGCAGTATTTT.

The rearrangement uses TRBV27 and TRBJ2-2; TRBD2 aligns across 11 bases. After removal of 2 bases from V and 1 base from J, the junction contained 9 bases not matched to a gene. From germline, CDR1 is MNHEY and CDR2 SMNVEV (reference sequence). The CDR3 sequence is 19 residues long. In DNA, the CDR3 is TGTGCCAGCAGTTTACGTTCTAGCGGGAGGCCCCTGAACACCGGGGAGCTGTTTTTT. Its protein product is CASSLRSSGRPLNTGELFF.

The rearrangement uses TRBV27 and TRBJ1-1; the D is unclear. V dropped 0 bases and J dropped 0 bases, with 8 bases sitting between them. Germline lookup yields CDR1 MNHEY and CDR2 SMNVEV (reference sequence). There are 15 residues in the CDR3. CDR3 bases: TGTGCCAGCAGTTTATCCGTGACCATGAACACTGAAGCTTTCTTT. This translates into CASSLSVTMNTEAFF.

This chain connects TRBV19 to TRBJ1-2; D might be TRBD1 (5 bases). The V gene lost 5 bases and the J gene lost 7 bases, with 20 bases spanning the gap. CDR1 is LNHDA, CDR2 SQIVND, per germline (reference sequence). This CDR3 spans 15 amino acids. The CDR3 reads CASSLPTGTRSGYTF. CDR3 nucleotide sequence: TGTGCCAGTAGTCTCCCGACCGGGACTAGATCTGGCTACACCTTC.

This sequence joins TRBV7-9 and TRBJ1-1; D gene unclear. The CDR3 has 15 amino acids. The germline V gene encodes CDR1 SEHNR and CDR2 FQNEAQ (reference sequence). V lost 5 bases, J lost 1 base, and 14 bases lay in between. The CDR3 spells CASSPPEGTNTEAFF. The DNA of the CDR3 is TGTGCCAGCAGCCCACCGGAGGGAACGAACACTGAAGCTTTCTTT.

A few counts support this clone. J is TRBJ1-2 and V is TRBV7-8, with 7 bases lining up with TRBD1. J gave up 4 bases and V 0 bases, and 2 bases lay outside the gene matches. Per the germline V gene, CDR1 is SGHVS and CDR2 is FQNEAQ. This CDR3 spans 14 amino acids. Here the CDR3 DNA reads TGTGCCAGCAGCTTAGCGACAGGGAGCTATGGCTACACCTTC. Translation gives CASSLATGSYGYTF.

The chain joins TRBV28 to TRBJ1-1; 7 positions match TRBD1. Germline CDR1 is MDHEN and CDR2 is SYDVKM. V was pared by 5 bases and J by 1 base, with 7 bases of the junction left unmatched. The CDR3 is 15 amino acids. CDR3 DNA sequence: TGTGCCAGCAGTCTAAAACAGGGGACGAACACTGAAGCTTTCTTT. Its translation is CASSLKQGTNTEAFF. Together with reference TRBV28 and TRBJ1-1, the CDR3 gives the full variable domain: DVKVTQSSRYLVKRTGEKVFLECVQDMDHENMFWYRQDPGLGLRLIYFSYDVKMKEKGDIPEGYSVSREKKERFSLILESASTNQTSMYLCASSLKQGTNTEAFFGQGTRLTVV.

In this sample, this clone is medium-sized. The gene calls are TRBV7-2 and TRBJ2-7; D gene uncertain. In germline, CDR1 is SGHTA, CDR2 FQGNSA. V lost 5 bases and J 4 bases, leaving 9 bases between the germline ends. The CDR3 consists of 12 residues. The CDR3 protein is CASSPGPYEQYF. The CDR3 DNA reads as TGTGCCAGCAGCCCCGGACCTTACGAGCAGTACTTC.

The chain recombines TRBV9 with TRBJ1-5; no clear D gene. Germline V gene data show CDR1 as SGDLS and CDR2 as YYNGEE. V was cut by 0 bases and J by 4 bases, with 5 bases left in between. The CDR3 runs 13 residues. CDR3 DNA sequence: TGTGCCAGCAGCGTAGGGTTGAATCAGCCCCAGCATTTT. This gives the protein CASSVGLNQPQHF.

This rearrangement joins TRBV27 to TRBJ2-7; no clear D. Trimming left V 6 bases short and J 0 bases short, with 9 bases between. Germline V gene lookup returns CDR1 MNHEY and CDR2 SMNVEV (reference sequence). This CDR3 has 13 amino acids. The CDR3 reads CASSLVSSYEQYF. CDR3 in DNA: TGTGCCAGCAGCTTAGTGAGCTCCTACGAGCAGTACTTC.

A remark on this clone: Germline and junction disagree at one end, which may indicate a read error. The CDR3 region has the DNA TGCGCCAGCAGCCAGGGACTAGCGGGAGTCACCGGGGAGCTGTTTTTT. Protein product: CASSQGLAGVTGELFF. V is TRBV7-9 and J is TRBJ2-2, with 14 positions matching TRBD2. CDR1 is SEHNR, CDR2 FQNEAQ, per germline (reference sequence). This CDR3 has 16 residues.